Sequencing of this T cell receptor beta chain was carried out in a study of blood T cell repertoires in COVID-19 (dated by TCRdb to 2019 to 2021). Describing the broader study: Collaborator samples came from the United States, Italy and Spain and covered acute and convalescent phases of COVID-19. A de-identified subject ID, COVID-19 status, age in years and sex were almost always included in the sample metadata. A freely available public database, intended as a resource for researchers studying the immune response to SARS-CoV-2, is where the repertoires were released. The material from the prospective study consisted of cDNA or gDNA derived from T cells, B-cell-depleted T cells, or PBMCs. Subjects who had been exposed to COVID-19, were actively infected with it, or had recovered from it provided the deeply sampled blood TCRbeta repertoires that made up the dataset. Where available, HLA class I and class II types were obtained from metadata supplied by the sample provider rather than from assay-based typing. Samples were obtained from the ongoing ImmuneRACE study (first 160 participants) and from about 1,300 subjects provided by 6 global collaborators. The paper's findings and limits, for the study overall: Clinical and demographic metadata were provided uncurated, with the amount varying by source and participant.

Comments on this clone: The antigen it recognizes is unknown. No base-level quality is on record; no much larger clone is a single base apart.

TCRbeta CDR3 regions were amplified from genomic DNA using the immunoSEQ Assay, a bias-controlled multiplex PCR. For the original study's pipeline: Nucleated cell counts per sample were estimated from amplification of reference gene primers within the assay. To quantify the absolute abundance of each unique TCRbeta CDR3 rearrangement, sequence reads were collapsed and filtered. Productive Simpson clonality was computed per sample as the square root of Simpson's diversity index over productive rearrangements. TCRdb provides this immuneACCESS table in a form limited to in-frame rearrangements. Some clones are lacking; in checked studies, under half of them reflect an unresolved V gene, and why the rest are absent is not known. V and J calls plus clone size are reproduced from that table; the DNA served to infer D and trimming. Counted in this sample were about 280,000 clones; 65% to 90% of them appeared once. The ten largest clones add up to 13% of the sample.

Each collaborating institution followed its own protocols to collect whole blood in K2EDTA tubes. For TCRbeta analysis, collaborators shipped samples in one of three forms: frozen whole blood, isolated PBMCs, or DNA extracted from either of those sample types. V lost 6 bases and J lost 1 base, and the count of bases not matched to a germline gene is 7. From the germline V gene, CDR1 is MDHEN and CDR2 is SYDVKM. Measured from the cysteine to the phenylalanine, the CDR3 is 16 residues long. CDR3 DNA is the only sequence kept; it has 48 bases, read in frame from the first base. The receptor was isolated from a human donor in a cohort sampled during active COVID-19. This receptor chain uses TRBV28 and TRBJ2-7; TRBD2 matches 12 bases in the middle. Sequencing was carried out using peripheral blood. The nucleotides read TGTGCCAGCAGATCGACTAGCGGGAGTGCTTCCTACGAGCAGTACTTC. This is translated as CASRSTSGSASYEQYF. With the portions outside the CDR3 filled from the reference TRBV28 and TRBJ2-7 genes, the complete variable region becomes DVKVTQSSRYLVKRTGEKVFLECVQDMDHENMFWYRQDPGLGLRLIYFSYDVKMKEKGDIPEGYSVSREKKERFSLILESASTNQTSMYLCASRSTSGSASYEQYFGPGTRLTVT.